This TCR beta chain was sequenced during a study of molecular identifiers for immune sequencing clone quantification. The overall study: RNA, taken in replicates from approximately 20,000 or 100,000 naive CD8 cells, was split five ways, with four sequenced. Study-level results: Whereas naive cells kept under 1% of molecules in clones above 20 RNA copies, such clones held over 98% in effectors.

The sorting of naive CD8 T cells used the CD8+CD4-CCR7+CD45RA+ phenotype. Library preparation followed earlier protocols using designated TCR primers. TCRdb re-derived calls from the PCR reads in MiXCR, one entry per CDR3 protein. The table shows about half a million distinct CDR3 sequences, with about a quarter occurring only once. Comments on this clonotype: The antigen is undetermined.

The CDR3 consists of 14 residues. Trimming shortened V by 4 bases and J by 6 bases, and 14 bases separated the two germline ends. Looked up from germline, CDR1 is SGDLS and CDR2 is YYNGEE. This receptor was identified in a human donor in good health. Some libraries in this study had Jurkat cell RNA spiked in. V usage is TRBV9 and J usage is TRBJ1-5, with D tentatively TRBD1 (5 bases). Sequencing was performed on naive CD8+ T cells from blood, with Jurkat cell RNA spiked in. Subset specified: FACS-sorted CD8+CD4-CCR7+CD45RA+ naive T cells. CDR3 in DNA: TGTGCCAGCAGCCCGGGGGGGGGTCCTCAGCCCCAGCATTTT. Amino acids: CASSPGGGPQPQHF. The whole variable domain, remainder taken from reference TRBV9 and TRBJ1-5, is DSGVTQTPKHLITATGQRVTLRCSPRSGDLSVYWYQQSLDQGLQFLIQYYNGEERAKGNILERFSAQQFPDLHSELNLSSLELGDSALYFCASSPGGGPQPQHFGDGTRLSIL.